The clone carrying this T cell receptor (beta chain) was observed once. This record comes from a study of blood T cell repertoires in COVID-19. The wider study: PBMCs, B-cell-depleted T cells, or T cells were the source of the cDNA or gDNA that made up the material.

Repertoires were generated with immunoSEQ multiplex PCR, while TCRdb's copy carries only in-frame clones and drops some. This sample carries about 320,000 clones, 85% of them seen once, and the ten largest clones take around 1.8%. Before they entered the study, exposed participants had met a COVID-19 case within 2 weeks. The source material was PBMCs or T cells enriched from blood (not recorded which). This TCR was recovered from a young woman who had been exposed to COVID-19.

This chain's CDR3 is CASSAGSKNTIYF. The CDR3 DNA follows: TGTGCCAGCAGTGCAGGGTCTAAGAACACCATATATTTT. The gene calls are TRBV3-1 (or the pseudogene TRBV3-2) and TRBJ1-3, with D possibly matching TRBD1 (5 bases). CDR1 and CDR2 from the germline V gene are LGHDT and YNNKEL (reference sequence). The CDR3 runs to 13 residues. The V and J ends lost 6 bases and 7 bases respectively, with 13 bases between them.